The 15 T cell receptor beta chains below come from one sample, sequenced in a study of T-cell memory formation after mild COVID-19. TCRdb reanalysed the 5' RACE reads using MiXCR and keeps one entry per CDR3 protein. This sample has approximately 250,000 distinct CDR3 sequences, with 16% found just once. The sequencing input was PBMCs or a T cell subset sorted from them (not recorded which). The receptors originated from a man aged 18 to 30 who had mild COVID-19 (a few samples of this study predate the infection). Cell type and time point are not known.

The chain is built from TRBV18 and TRBJ1-2, with D hard to call. Trimming stripped 0 bases from V and 6 bases from J, with 11 bases between. This CDR3 contains 14 residues. CDR1 is KGHSH and CDR2 is LQKENI in the germline V gene. The CDR3 nucleotides read TGTGCCAGCTCACCACCAGGGCGGGAGGATGGCTACACCTTC. Encoded protein: CASSPPGREDGYTF.

The V gene is TRBV7-2, the J gene TRBJ1-6; D remains ambiguous. This CDR3 has 16 residues. Germline V CDR1 and CDR2: SGHTA, FQGNSA. Trimming pared 1 base from V and 9 bases from J, leaving 16 bases between. In nucleotides, the CDR3 is TGTGCCAGCAGCTTAGAGCGCCCCGGGGTAGGTTCACCCCTCCACTTT. Amino acid sequence: CASSLERPGVGSPLHF.

The chain carries TRBV5-6 and TRBJ1-5, with 7 bases matching TRBD1. The CDR3 is 14 amino acids. The J segment lost 5 bases and the V segment lost 3 bases, leaving 5 bases of the junction unmatched. The germline V gene has CDR1 SGHDT and CDR2 YYEEEE. The chain's CDR3 is CASSSDRDYQPQHF. The CDR3 nucleotides are TGTGCCAGCAGCTCTGACAGGGACTATCAGCCCCAGCATTTT.

V gene TRBV24-1 combines with J gene TRBJ2-2; D is unclear. Looked up from germline, CDR1 is KGHDR and CDR2 is SFDVKD. Between the trimmed V and J ends, which lost 4 bases and 6 bases, there was a span of 17 bases. The CDR3 has 16 residues. CDR3 bases: TGTGCCACCAGTGACCCAAAGCTGTATGAGGCCGGGGAGCTGTTTTTT. This codes for CATSDPKLYEAGELFF.

This clonotype was found a few times. The chain joins TRBV4-1 to TRBJ2-7; weak D call: TRBD1 (6 bases). The CDR3 is 14 residues long. Germline V gene data show CDR1 as MGHRA and CDR2 as YSYEKL. Trimming removed 1 base from V and 4 bases from J, with 11 bases in between. The CDR3 DNA reads as TGCGCCAGCAGCCAAGTTGGGGGCCGGTACGAGCAGTACTTC. Its translation is CASSQVGGRYEQYF.

This clonotype was found a few times. This rearrangement joins TRBV7-2 to TRBJ2-3; the match to TRBD1 covers 7 bases. Germline V gene data show CDR1 as SGHTA and CDR2 as FQGNSA. The J segment lost 0 bases and the V segment lost 1 base, leaving 7 bases of the junction unmatched. The CDR3 is 17 amino acids. CDR3 sequence (DNA): TGTGCCAGCAGCTTAGGAACAGGGGCCATTAGCACAGATACGCAGTATTTT. Amino acid sequence: CASSLGTGAISTDTQYF.

This clonotype was observed a few times. The CDR3 region is CASSDPGTGVWELFF. For the CDR3, the DNA is TGCGCCAGCAGCGACCCCGGGACAGGGGTTTGGGAGCTGTTTTTT. The chain has TRBV5-1 and TRBJ2-2, with 10 bases fitting TRBD1. CDR1 and CDR2 (germline): SGHRS, YFSETQ. V lost 4 bases, J lost 9 bases, and 9 bases stayed unmatched. CDR3 length: 15 residues.

The rearrangement joins TRBV6-2 or TRBV6-3 to TRBJ2-5; 8 nucleotides match TRBD1. The germline V gene encodes CDR1 MNHEY and CDR2 SVGEGT. V lost 6 bases, J lost 1 base, and 7 bases stayed unmatched. CDR3 size: 15 residues. This CDR3 is CASRAPTGGQETQYF. The CDR3 DNA reads TGTGCCAGCAGAGCACCCACAGGGGGCCAAGAGACCCAGTACTTC.

V and J are TRBV6-5 and TRBJ2-1; D is possibly TRBD2 (5 bases). CDR3 length: 15 amino acids. Trimming shortened V by 6 bases and J by 8 bases, and 20 bases separated the two germline ends. The V gene's germline CDR1 is MNHEY and CDR2 SVGAGI. CDR3 nucleotides: TGTGCCAGCAGCGTTCTGCCGCGGGTTACGTATGAGCAGTTCTTC. It codes for CASSVLPRVTYEQFF.

This clonotype was seen only a few times. V gene TRBV14 combines with J gene TRBJ2-2, with D perhaps matching TRBD2 (5 bases). This CDR3 has 14 residues. Germline V gives CDR1 SGHDN, CDR2 FVKESK. Trimming removed 1 base from V and 7 bases from J, with 10 bases in between. DNA of the CDR3: TGTGCCAGCAGCCAAGGCGGGCGGATCGGGGAGCTGTTTTTT. Translation gives CASSQGGRIGELFF. Complete variable domain (other parts from reference TRBV14 and TRBJ2-2): EAGVTQFPSHSVIEKGQTVTLRCDPISGHDNLYWYRRVMGKEIKFLLHFVKESKQDESGMPNNRFLAERTGGTYSTLKVQPAELEDSGVYFCASSQGGRIGELFFGEGSRLTVL.

The chain employs TRBV18 and TRBJ2-3, with D unresolved. CDR1 and CDR2 (germline): KGHSH, LQKENI. The CDR3 spans 15 residues. V lost 1 base, J lost 0 bases, and 8 bases lay in between. CDR3 sequence reads: CASSPLQQSTDTQYF. CDR3 coding DNA: TGTGCCAGCTCACCACTACAGCAAAGCACAGATACGCAGTATTTT.

This clonotype was seen more than once but under ten times. The genes are TRBV7-6 and TRBJ2-2; D possibly matches TRBD1 or TRBD2 (5 bases each). V was pared by 4 bases and J by 5 bases, with 23 bases between. CDR3 size: 18 residues. The germline gives CDR1 SGHVS, CDR2 FNYEAQ. The CDR3 sequence is CASSSRGSPARGTGELFF. The DNA of the CDR3 is TGTGCCAGCAGCTCTCGGGGCTCGCCTGCAAGAGGGACCGGGGAGCTGTTTTTT.

CDR3 DNA: TGTGCCAGCAGTCAAGACAGGGTACGCGGCTACACCTTC. It specifies CASSQDRVRGYTF. The chain combines TRBV2 with TRBJ1-2; TRBD1 aligns across 7 bases. Trimming at V came to 5 bases and at J to 8 bases, leaving 8 bases not matched to a gene. The CDR3 is made up of 13 amino acids. Germline V gene data show CDR1 as SNHLY and CDR2 as FYNNEI.

This clonotype occurred a few times. V and J are TRBV20-1 and TRBJ2-7; 9 nucleotides match TRBD2. The trim removed 6 bases at V and 4 bases at J, leaving 13 bases unmatched. The CDR3 is 15 amino acids. CDR1 DFQATT and CDR2 SNEGSKA come from the germline V gene (reference sequence). The CDR3 region is CSAPRGGRDIYEQYF. In nucleotides, the CDR3 is TGCAGTGCGCCGCGGGGGGGGCGAGACATATACGAGCAGTACTTC.

The chain joins TRBV5-1 to TRBJ2-5, with 7 bases aligning to TRBD1. This CDR3 contains 14 residues. From germline, CDR1 is SGHRS and CDR2 YFSETQ. Trimming cost V 8 bases and J 1 base; bases outside gene matches: 8. CDR3 DNA sequence: TGCGCCAGTAGACAGGGTTGGAGCCAAGAGACCCAGTACTTC. Its translation is CASRQGWSQETQYF. The full variable domain, in which reference TRBV5-1 and TRBJ2-5 provide the parts outside the CDR3, is KAGVTQTPRYLIKTRGQQVTLSCSPISGHRSVSWYQQTPGQGLQFLFEYFSETQRNKGNFPGRFSGRQFSNSRSEMNVSTLELGDSALYLCASRQGWSQETQYFGPGTRLLVL.